Listed here are 30 T cell receptor beta chains from one sample, sequenced in a study of cytomegalovirus exposure and HLA in healthy donors. PCR employed 60 Vbeta and 13 Jbeta primers. Profiling relied on immunoSEQ multiplex PCR, and the TCRdb table lists in-frame clones only, not all of them. Of 150,000 to 200,000 clones listed, 70% to 90% are singletons. The sample comprised PBMCs. All receptors derive from a woman aged 18-35 years in good health and CMV-seropositive.

This clone was counted only a few times. This chain uses TRBV11-3 with TRBJ1-4, with TRBD1 matching 10 bases. The CDR3 consists of 19 residues. The germline CDR1 and CDR2 sequences are SGHNT and YENEEA. Unmatched junction bases numbered 8, after V lost 1 base and J lost 0 bases. CDR3 in DNA: TGTGCCAGCAGCTTAGTCTGGGACAGGGGACTTGCAACTAATGAAAAACTGTTTTTT. It yields the protein CASSLVWDRGLATNEKLFF.

The chain uses TRBV7-3 and TRBJ2-5; weak D call: TRBD1 (6 bases). CDR3 length: 14 residues. V lost 4 bases, J lost 0 bases, and 9 bases lay in between. Germline CDR1 SGHTA, CDR2 FQGTGA. The CDR3 loop is CASSYTGYQETQYF. CDR3 sequence (DNA): TGTGCCAGCAGCTATACAGGGTACCAAGAGACCCAGTACTTC.

The CDR3, as DNA: TGTGCCAGCAGCTTGGGGGGGGGACGTAATTCACCCCTCCACTTT. As protein: CASSLGGGRNSPLHF. V and J are TRBV7-3 and TRBJ1-6; possible D gene TRBD1, 5 bases. CDR1 SGHTA and CDR2 FQGTGA come from the germline V gene. This CDR3 spans 15 amino acids. V dropped 3 bases and J dropped 6 bases, with 12 bases sitting between them.

The chain recombines TRBV4-1 with TRBJ2-4; 7 nucleotides agree with TRBD1. The junction had 14 bases not matched to a gene; V was cut back by 0 bases and J by 0 bases. The CDR3 runs to 20 residues. The V gene's germline CDR1 is MGHRA and CDR2 YSYEKL. The CDR3, as DNA: TGCGCCAGCAGCCAAGAGCGATGGACAGGTCCAACCGGAGCCAAAAACATTCAGTACTTC. This sequence encodes CASSQERWTGPTGAKNIQYF.

V usage is TRBV7-9 and J usage is TRBJ1-3; possibly TRBD1 for D (5 bases). V shed 4 bases and J shed 1 base, with 17 bases lying between them. Germline V gene data show CDR1 as SEHNR and CDR2 as FQNEAQ (reference sequence). The CDR3 is 17 residues long. CDR3 DNA sequence: TGTGCCAGCAGCTCCCTCGGAGCTGGGGCTTCTGGAAACACCATATATTTT. Amino acid sequence: CASSSLGAGASGNTIYF.

This clone was counted a single time. The V call is TRBV5-6, the J call TRBJ2-3; 7 bases map to TRBD1. V was pared by 3 bases and J by 2 bases, with 3 bases of the junction left unmatched. CDR3 length: 14 residues. CDR1 is SGHDT, CDR2 YYEEEE, per germline. CDR3 residues: CASSSGTVTDTQYF. In DNA form, the CDR3 reads TGTGCCAGCAGCTCCGGGACAGTCACAGATACGCAGTATTTT.

The chain links TRBV12-5 to TRBJ1-3; D ambiguous. Germline V gene sequence: CDR1 LGHNT, CDR2 FRNRAP. Trimming removed 3 bases from V and 0 bases from J, with 6 bases in between. The CDR3 is 14 amino acids. The CDR3 loop reads CASGLSSSGNTIYF. The CDR3 nucleotides are TGTGCTAGTGGTTTAAGTAGCTCTGGAAACACCATATATTTT.

V and J are TRBV7-9 and TRBJ1-1; 7 nucleotides line up with TRBD1. CDR1 and CDR2 (germline): SEHNR, FQNEAQ (reference sequence). There are 13 residues in the CDR3. V shed 5 bases and J 8 bases; nucleotides not matched to a gene: 8. The chain's CDR3 is CASSQGTEPEAFF. CDR3 nucleotide sequence: TGTGCCAGCAGCCAAGGGACAGAACCCGAAGCTTTCTTT.

This clone appeared once. The chain joins TRBV2 to TRBJ1-4; 7 positions agree with TRBD1. The CDR3 extends over 15 amino acids. V was clipped by 4 bases and J by 4 bases; unmatched bases: 6. CDR1 SNHLY and CDR2 FYNNEI come from the germline V gene. The CDR3 protein is CASSAYRGFNEKLFF. Here the CDR3 DNA reads TGTGCCAGCAGTGCGTACAGGGGATTTAATGAAAAACTGTTTTTT.

The rearrangement uses TRBV10-3 and TRBJ2-7, with TRBD1 matching 7 bases. J lost 3 bases, V lost 11 bases, and 13 bases had no gene match. Germline V CDR1 and CDR2: ENHRY, SYGVKD. The CDR3 totals 14 residues. CDR3 region: CAPRNATGDYEQYF. The CDR3 coding sequence is TGTGCCCCGCGCAACGCAACAGGGGACTACGAGCAGTACTTC.

Regarding this clone: The sample contains more than one DNA sequence encoding this CDR3. The chain has TRBV30 and TRBJ1-1, with a tentative D call TRBD1 (6 bases). Germline loops: CDR1 GTSNPN, CDR2 SVGIG (reference sequence). Trimming took off 3 bases at V and 5 bases at J, with 13 bases between the two ends. The CDR3 contains 13 residues. This chain's CDR3 is CAWSGPGHTEAFF. The CDR3 DNA reads TGTGCCTGGAGCGGACCGGGACATACTGAAGCTTTCTTT.

This clone has more than one count but fewer than ten. The V gene is TRBV5-4, the J gene TRBJ1-1; maybe TRBD1 (5 bases). Germline CDR1 is SGHNT and CDR2 is YYREEE (reference sequence). The CDR3 has 14 residues. Between the trimmed V and J ends, which lost 4 bases and 0 bases, there was a span of 10 bases. CDR3 in DNA: TGTGCCAGCAGCCGCGGGGCGTTGAACACTGAAGCTTTCTTT. This translates into CASSRGALNTEAFF.

This chain connects TRBV7-8 to TRBJ2-1, with 13 bases lining up with TRBD2. With V trimmed by 3 bases and J by 7 bases, 3 bases remained unmatched. Germline V gene sequence: CDR1 SGHVS, CDR2 FQNEAQ. CDR3 length: 15 amino acids. CDR3 DNA: TGTGCCAGCAGCTTTACTAGCGGGGGGGGGAATGAGCAGTTCTTC. As protein: CASSFTSGGGNEQFF.

The chain has TRBV6-4 and TRBJ1-2; 8 nucleotides align to TRBD1. Germline assignment: CDR1 MRHNA and CDR2 SNTAGT. This CDR3 is 15 amino acids long. The junction had 5 bases not matched to a gene; V was cut back by 5 bases and J by 0 bases. CDR3 bases: TGTGCCAGCAGTCAAACAGGGGGAGCTAACTATGGCTACACCTTC. This sequence encodes CASSQTGGANYGYTF.

The V gene is TRBV21-1, the J gene TRBJ1-2. TRBV21-1 is listed as a pseudogene. This CDR3 spans 16 amino acids. CDR3 residues: CASPAQYRVPVNFYTF. CDR3 DNA: TGTGCCAGTCCGGCCCAATACCGGGTCCCCGTAAACTTCTACACCTTC.

The sample holds one count of this clone. This sequence joins TRBV28 and TRBJ2-7, with 7 bases identical to TRBD1. This CDR3 is built from 12 residues. Germline V gives CDR1 MDHEN, CDR2 SYDVKM. After removal of 10 bases from V and 3 bases from J, the junction contained 6 bases not matched to a gene. The CDR3 spells CATGQKVYEQYF. CDR3 nucleotides: TGTGCCACGGGACAGAAAGTCTACGAGCAGTACTTC.

On this clone itself: In the same sample, other DNA sequences code for this CDR3. J is TRBJ2-7 and V is TRBV19; 11 nucleotides align to TRBD2. CDR1 and CDR2 (germline): LNHDA, SQIVND (reference sequence). J lost 5 bases, V lost 5 bases, and 11 bases had no gene match. The CDR3 is made up of 16 amino acids. The CDR3 loop reads CASSASSGGAFHEQYF. The CDR3 region has the DNA TGTGCCAGTAGTGCTAGTAGCGGGGGGGCCTTCCACGAGCAGTACTTC.

Only one count was recorded for this clone. CDR3 loop: CASSLGQGVPDTQYF. The DNA of the CDR3 is TGCGCCAGCAGCCTGGGACAGGGGGTCCCAGATACGCAGTATTTT. V and J are TRBV4-3 and TRBJ2-3; 11 nucleotides align to TRBD1. The CDR3 is 15 amino acids. J was trimmed by 4 bases and V by 4 bases; bases with no gene match: 4. In germline, CDR1 is LGHNA, CDR2 YSLEER.

This rearrangement joins TRBV6-1 to TRBJ1-3; D ambiguous. Germline V gene lookup returns CDR1 MNHNS and CDR2 SASEGT. This CDR3 region has 14 residues. V lost 7 bases and J 0 bases, leaving 10 bases between the germline ends. The CDR3 sequence is CASMEGGSGNTIYF. CDR3 sequence (DNA): TGTGCCAGCATGGAGGGAGGCTCTGGAAACACCATATATTTT.

This chain links TRBV2 with TRBJ2-7; weak D call: TRBD2 (5 bases). The CDR3 is made up of 13 amino acids. CDR1 is SNHLY and CDR2 is FYNNEI in the germline V gene. The V and J ends lost 8 bases and 3 bases respectively, with 14 bases between them. CDR3 bases: TGTGCCAGCGGTCCCGGGGAATTCTACGAGCAGTACGTC. Protein: CASGPGEFYEQYV.

This sequence joins TRBV5-1 and TRBJ2-5; 9 bases align to TRBD2. The CDR3 runs 14 residues. Looked up from germline, CDR1 is SGHRS and CDR2 is YFSETQ. Trimming cost V 4 bases and J 3 bases; bases outside gene matches: 4. CDR3 amino acids: CASSLSGGKETQYF. The DNA of the CDR3 is TGCGCCAGCAGCCTGAGCGGGGGGAAAGAGACCCAGTACTTC.

This clone came up once. Germline and junction disagree at one end, which may indicate a read error. The chain carries TRBV6-1 and TRBJ2-7, with D possibly matching TRBD2 (6 bases). CDR1 and CDR2 from the germline V gene are MNHNS and SASEGT. The CDR3 covers 15 residues. CDR3 bases: TGTGCCAGCAGGGAAGGCCTCCGACTAGCCTACGAGCAGTACTTC. Protein product: CASREGLRLAYEQYF.

This clone has only one observation. The chain employs TRBV30 and TRBJ2-7; 13 bases match TRBD2. Germline V gene sequence: CDR1 GTSNPN, CDR2 SVGIG (reference sequence). Germline trimming cut 7 bases from V and 2 bases from J; bases unmatched to any gene: 5. CDR3 length: 14 residues. CDR3 nucleotides: TGTGCCTTTGATACTAGCGGGGGGGCCTACGAGCAGTACTTC. Encoded protein: CAFDTSGGAYEQYF.

This clone was seen a handful of times. The V gene is TRBV29-1, the J gene TRBJ2-2, with 7 bases aligning to TRBD1. Germline CDR1 and CDR2: SQVTM and ANQGSEA. V was pared by 5 bases and J by 0 bases, with 3 bases of the junction left unmatched. The CDR3 length is 14 residues. CDR3 region: CSVFGQANTGELFF. CDR3 bases: TGCAGCGTTTTCGGACAGGCGAACACCGGGGAGCTGTTTTTT.

The chain uses TRBV6-4 and TRBJ2-1, with D possibly being TRBD2 (6 bases). This CDR3 is built from 15 residues. Looked up from germline, CDR1 is MRHNA and CDR2 is SNTAGT. The V end lost 0 bases, the J end lost 4 bases, and 10 bases lay between the germline ends. CDR3 amino acids: CASSDSTRGYNEQFF. CDR3 DNA: TGTGCCAGCAGTGACTCGACGCGGGGTTACAATGAGCAGTTCTTC.

The chain employs TRBV4-1 and TRBJ2-5; D possibly corresponds to TRBD1 (6 bases). The CDR3 is 13 residues long. The V end was cut by 6 bases, the J end by 5 bases, with 13 bases between. Germline V gene sequence: CDR1 MGHRA, CDR2 YSYEKL. CDR3 residues: CASSPRQGETQYF. The CDR3 DNA follows: TGCGCCAGCAGTCCACGTCAGGGGGAGACCCAGTACTTC.

V usage is TRBV9 and J usage is TRBJ1-3, with no clear D. Trimming took 3 bases from V and 11 from J, leaving 6 bases between them. From germline, CDR1 is SGDLS and CDR2 YYNGEE. This CDR3 contains 10 residues. The CDR3 sequence is CASSGEAIYF. The CDR3 region has the DNA TGTGCCAGCAGCGGGGAGGCCATATATTTT.

This sequence joins TRBV9 and TRBJ1-1; TRBD1 matches at 9 bases. V lost 3 bases to trimming and J lost 4 bases; unmatched junction nucleotides: 1. CDR1 and CDR2 from the germline V gene are SGDLS and YYNGEE. CDR3 size: 13 residues. DNA of the CDR3: TGTGCCAGCAGCGCGACAGGGGGCACTGAAGCTTTCTTT. Protein sequence: CASSATGGTEAFF.

The V call is TRBV4-1, the J call TRBJ2-5; D is unresolved. There are 15 residues in the CDR3. Trimming cost V 3 bases and J 6 bases, with 17 bases left between them. From germline, CDR1 is MGHRA and CDR2 YSYEKL. The CDR3 bases are TGCGCCAGCAGCCAGCAGGCCCCCTATACTCAGACCCAGTACTTC. Its protein is CASSQQAPYTQTQYF.

This clone has just one count. The chain carries TRBV5-1 and TRBJ1-6; no clear D gene. There are 14 residues in the CDR3. Trimming left V 1 base short and J 7 bases short, with 9 bases between. Looked up from germline, CDR1 is SGHRS and CDR2 is YFSETQ. The CDR3, as DNA: TGCGCCAGCAGCTTGAAAACGGTGAATTCACCCCTCCACTTT. Translating gives CASSLKTVNSPLHF. The whole variable domain, filled in from reference TRBV5-1 and TRBJ1-6, reads KAGVTQTPRYLIKTRGQQVTLSCSPISGHRSVSWYQQTPGQGLQFLFEYFSETQRNKGNFPGRFSGRQFSNSRSEMNVSTLELGDSALYLCASSLKTVNSPLHFGNGTRLTVT.